This is a list of T cell receptor beta chains from one sample in a study of beta chain features in type 1 diabetes. The method was immunoSEQ multiplex PCR; TCRdb's version includes in-frame clones alone and lacks a portion of them. The data contain some 700,000 clones, under 15% of them singletons. The specimen was naive CD4+ T cells from blood. The receptors stem from a man aged 18 to 30 with type 1 diabetes. The conserved cysteine and the conserved F or W are not part of the CDR3 here. The order of the fields is J gene, CDR3 length, V gene, CDR3 protein.

TRBJ1-1 | 13 | TRBV5-1 | ASSPRTGGNTEAF
TRBJ2-3 | 11 | TRBV6-5 | ASSLPNRATQY
TRBJ1-4 | 12 | TRBV6-5 | ASSSGRVWEKLF
TRBJ1-1 | 12 | TRBV29-1 | SVEARQGYTEAF
TRBJ2-6 | 14 | TRBV2 | ASSDAAGSGANVLT
TRBJ1-1 | 10 | TRBV29-1 | SVEDPGGRAF
TRBJ1-1 | 12 | TRBV7-9 | ASSFPPGGTEAF
TRBJ1-1 | 11 | TRBV11-2 | ASSFNLNTEAF
TRBJ2-1 | 11 | TRBV25-1 | ASSETGDNEQF
TRBJ1-1 | 13 | TRBV4-2 | ASSQEGQLNTEAF
TRBJ1-4 | 12 | TRBV25-1 | ASSESVTEEKLF
TRBJ1-4 | 12 | TRBV27 | ASSSQSANEKLF